Described below is a single TCR beta chain sequence and its context. Its antigen is undetermined. These data originate in a study of vaccination effects on CD4 cells after COVID-19. Findings and caveats of the study: Long after vaccination, the clones induced by infection and by vaccine shrank markedly in size. Of the vaccine-induced clones from healthy vaccinees, merely 1 of 255 recognized common cold coronaviruses as well.

Profiled with immunoSEQ multiplex PCR; TCRdb holds only in-frame clones, not every one. The sample shows 30,000 to 40,000 clones, 82% of them seen only once. The CDR3 contains 15 residues. Germline lookup yields CDR1 MNHEY and CDR2 SVGAGI. V lost 7 bases to trimming and J lost 0 bases, with 15 bases between them. Researchers isolated CD4+ T cells once about eleven days of culture had elapsed. Source: CD4+ T cells from PBMCs cultured without peptide, taken before COVID-19 vaccination. The chain uses TRBV6-5 and TRBJ1-2, with D maybe TRBD1 (5 bases). The receptor was derived from a human donor who received a COVID-19 vaccine. The CDR3 reads CASTLGGDSNYGYTF. The CDR3 region has the DNA TGTGCCAGCACCCTAGGAGGGGATTCTAACTATGGCTACACCTTC.